These T cell receptor beta chains were read from a single sample in a study of T cell responses to AZD1222 COVID-19 vaccine. Here immunoSEQ multiplex PCR was the method, and the copy in TCRdb shows in-frame clones only, minus some. The table lists 75,000 to 100,000 clones, about 88% of them singletons, with about 2.8% in the top ten. The source material was peripheral blood, sampled on day 0 of AZD1222 vaccination. These receptors all stem from an adult in good health. The CDR3 runs from the conserved cysteine through the conserved F or W. Fields, in order: J gene, clone size, V gene, D gene, CDR3 DNA, CDR3 protein. D genes are given only for firm matches. Rows may omit the clone size; those that give it use once, few, many or a size class.

TRBJ2-2 NA TRBV6-5 NA TGTGCCAGCACACTCCGCGGCCCGAACACCGGGGAGCTGTTTTTT CASTLRGPNTGELFF
TRBJ1-5 NA TRBV10-2 NA TGCGCCAGCAGTGAGGCGATGGGGGGGCGGGGGCCCCAGCATTTT CASSEAMGGRGPQHF
TRBJ2-7 NA TRBV7-2 NA TGTGCCAGCAGCTTAGTAATAGACTACGAGCAGTACTTC CASSLVIDYEQYF
TRBJ1-1 NA TRBV30 TRBD1 TGTGCCTGGACGACAGGGGGCGGTAGGACTGAAGCTTTCTTT CAWTTGGGRTEAFF
TRBJ2-7 NA TRBV29-1 NA TGCAGCGTTGAGTCTAGGGCTCAGCCTGGGGTCTACGAGCAGTACTTC CSVESRAQPGVYEQYF
TRBJ1-5 NA TRBV6-5 NA TGTGCCAGCAGTTACTCCAGGGATCAGCCCCAGCATTTT CASSYSRDQPQHF
TRBJ1-1 NA TRBV27 TRBD1 TGTGCCAGCAGCGCCCCGGGACAGGGTTATAAGAACACTGAAGCTTTCTTT CASSAPGQGYKNTEAFF
TRBJ1-1 NA TRBV30 NA TGTGCCTGGAGGGATGAGAACACTGAAGCTTTCTTT CAWRDENTEAFF
TRBJ2-7 few TRBV7-8 TRBD1 TGTGCCAGCAGCTCAGGACAGGCTTCAACCTACGAGCAGTACTTC CASSSGQASTYEQYF
TRBJ1-1 NA TRBV18 TRBD1 TGTGCCAGCTCACCACGGACAGGGGAAAAAGCTTTCTTT CASSPRTGEKAFF
TRBJ2-1 once TRBV24-1 TRBD2 TGTGCCACCAGTGATTCAGCCAGCGGGGGGGCGTACAATGAGCAGTTCTTC CATSDSASGGAYNEQFF
TRBJ2-5 NA TRBV6-1 NA TGTGCCAGCAGTGAGGGCGGTCTAGCGTCCCAAGAGACCCAGTACTTC CASSEGGLASQETQYF
TRBJ1-2 NA TRBV28 NA TGTGCCAGCAGTCCCGACAGACCCGAAGCTAACTATGGCTACACCTTC CASSPDRPEANYGYTF
TRBJ1-5 NA TRBV4-1 NA TGCGCCAGCAGCCCCAGCGGAGTTTATAGCAATCAGCCCCAGCATTTT CASSPSGVYSNQPQHF
TRBJ1-1 NA TRBV15 NA TGTGCCACCAGCAGAGGAGAGGGGAGCACTGAAGCTTTCTTT CATSRGEGSTEAFF
TRBJ1-1 few TRBV25-1 NA TGTGCCAGCAAGGAACGGGAGAACACTGAAGCTTTCTTT CASKERENTEAFF
TRBJ1-1 NA TRBV11-2 TRBD1 TGTGCCAGCAGCTTATGGGACAGGGAAGCTTTCTTT CASSLWDREAFF
TRBJ1-1 NA TRBV28 NA TGTGCCAGCAGTTTAGTCGGCTTCACTGAAGCTTTCTTT CASSLVGFTEAFF
TRBJ2-7 NA TRBV10-1 NA TGCGCCACCCCGGGGAAGCGATACGAGCAGTACTTC CATPGKRYEQYF
TRBJ2-7 NA TRBV7-2 NA TGTGCCAGCAGCTTAAACCCCTCCTACGAGCAGTACTTC CASSLNPSYEQYF
TRBJ2-5 NA TRBV6-5 NA TGTGCCAGCAGTTTGTCGGGGGCCCAGTATTCCCAGTACTTC CASSLSGAQYSQYF
TRBJ1-6 NA TRBV19 NA TGTGCCAGTAGTCCAGAACAGGGAAGGGGTTCACCCCTCCACTTT CASSPEQGRGSPLHF
TRBJ1-1 NA TRBV12-3/TRBV12-4 NA TGTGCCAGCAGCACCGACAGGTCTGAAGCTTTCTTT CASSTDRSEAFF
TRBJ2-1 few TRBV6-1 NA TGTGCCAGCAGTGAGGGGGTACACAATGAGCAGTTCTTC CASSEGVHNEQFF
TRBJ2-7 NA TRBV10-2 TRBD2 TGCGCCAGCACCATGCTAGCGGGGGGGCAGTACTTC CASTMLAGGQYF
TRBJ1-3 NA TRBV2 NA TGTGCCAGCACTAAGGGGGTCCTTGGAAACACCATATATTTT CASTKGVLGNTIYF
TRBJ2-7 NA TRBV18 NA TGTGCCAGCTCACGCGACAGCTACGAGCAGTACTTC CASSRDSYEQYF
TRBJ1-5 NA TRBV18 NA TGTGCCAGCTCAATCTTTCAGCCCCGGGACATTAGCAATCAGCCCCAGCATTTT CASSIFQPRDISNQPQHF
TRBJ1-4 NA TRBV30 NA TGTGCCTGGAGTGGGCGAAGAGGGGGAGGGGAAAAACTGTTTTTT CAWSGRRGGGEKLFF
TRBJ1-6 once TRBV12-3/TRBV12-4 TRBD1 TGTGCCAGCAGAGGACAGGGATATTCACCCCTCCACTTT CASRGQGYSPLHF
TRBJ2-7 NA TRBV19 NA TGTGCCAGTAGTAGGAGCGGGCAATCCTACGAGCAGTACTTC CASSRSGQSYEQYF
TRBJ2-7 medium-sized TRBV3-1/TRBV3-2 TRBD2 TGTGCCAGCAGCCCGGGACTAGCGGGGACCGAGCAGTACTTC CASSPGLAGTEQYF
TRBJ1-2 few TRBV7-2 TRBD1 TGTGCCAGCAGCCCAAACAGGGGGCATGGCTACACCTTC CASSPNRGHGYTF
TRBJ1-4 NA TRBV14 NA TGTGCCAGCAGCCCCCCCCGGAGGGCCGGTCGGGAAAAACTGTTTTTT CASSPPRRAGREKLFF